Sequencing of this T cell receptor (beta chain) was carried out in a study of shared T cell receptors in the human thymus. Data came from immunoSEQ multiplex PCR; TCRdb stores just in-frame clones and leaves some out. The sample holds hundreds of thousands of clones, around 87% seen once. V lost 4 bases, J lost 7 bases, and 14 bases lay in between. This CDR3 is 14 amino acids long. Germline V CDR1 and CDR2: SNHLY, FYNNEI. In this sample, this clone turned up a few times. These data also featured in a second study, about human thymus T cells. Turning to that study: Thymic samples were excised during corrective heart operations. Biased V and J segment usage appeared in thymus and peripheral blood. Overlap was high between thymic repertoires from unrelated individuals, as reported in related research.

The chain links TRBV2 to TRBJ1-3; no reliable D call. The specimen sequenced was thymocytes. This TCR was recovered from a boy in the first two years of life with a congenital heart defect. CDR3 amino acids: CASSGDYQVNTIYF. CDR3 nucleotide sequence: TGTGCCAGCAGTGGCGATTATCAGGTGAACACCATATATTTT.